The 19 T cell receptor beta chains given below trace back to one sample, sequenced in a study of T cells in Graves' hyperthyroidism and ophthalmopathy. Amplification targeted TCR beta CDR3 regions from RNA transcripts. An initial round of RT-PCR targeting the TCR CDR3 relied on the HTBI primer set. TCRdb reanalysed the multiplex PCR reads using MiXCR and keeps one entry per CDR3 protein. The sample yields fewer than 650,000 distinct CDR3 sequences, 46% seen once. Sequenced: peripheral blood or thyroid tissue (not recorded which). These receptors were obtained from an adult woman with Graves' disease, either hyperthyroidism or ophthalmopathy (not recorded which).

This clonotype was observed at least ten times. The J gene is TRBJ1-2, the V gene TRBV14; D is uncertain. There are 17 residues in the CDR3. Germline CDR1 reads SGHDN; CDR2 reads FVKESK. V lost 0 bases and J 8 bases, leaving 22 bases between the germline ends. The CDR3 DNA reads TGTGCCAGCAGCCAAGATACCGCAACCGTTGGGCCTCGGGGCTACACCTTC. Residues: CASSQDTATVGPRGYTF.

V is TRBV15 and J is TRBJ1-2; D gene unclear. V was trimmed by 1 base and J by 5 bases, leaving 14 bases between them. The CDR3 has 15 residues. Germline CDR1 reads LNHNV; CDR2 reads YYDKDF (reference sequence). In DNA, the CDR3 is TGTGCCACCAGCAGAGGGACTTATCGCGCATATGGCTACACCTTC. Its translation: CATSRGTYRAYGYTF.

This clonotype occurred a few times. The chain joins TRBV3-1 to TRBJ2-7; D perhaps matches TRBD2 (6 bases). CDR1 and CDR2 (germline): LGHDT, YNNKEL (reference sequence). Between the trimmed V and J ends, which lost 0 bases and 7 bases, there was a span of 10 bases. The CDR3 spans 13 residues. CDR3 in amino acids: CASSQESGGEQYF. CDR3 DNA sequence: TGTGCCAGCAGCCAAGAGAGTGGGGGGGAGCAGTACTTC.

V is TRBV15 and J is TRBJ1-2; D may be TRBD1 (5 bases). Germline-derived CDR1 and CDR2 are LNHNV and YYDKDF (reference sequence). Trimming left V 3 bases short and J 5 bases short, with 16 bases between. CDR3 length: 15 residues. The CDR3 DNA sequence: TGTGCCACCAGCAGCGGGCAGGGCAGGACGTATGGCTACACCTTC. It codes for CATSSGQGRTYGYTF.

This clonotype was found many times. The rearrangement links TRBV29-1 to TRBJ1-2; no clear D gene. The CDR3 consists of 13 residues. Germline lookup yields CDR1 SQVTM and CDR2 ANQGSEA. Trimming pared 4 bases from V and 6 bases from J, leaving 15 bases between. CDR3 DNA sequence: TGCAGCGTTGGGGTCAGCCAGAGAAATGGCTACACCTTC. Amino acids: CSVGVSQRNGYTF.

The chain links TRBV12-3 or TRBV12-4 to TRBJ1-1; D not certain. The CDR3 consists of 14 residues. With 5 bases removed from V and 1 base from J, the gap between germline ends came to 11 bases. The CDR3 loop is CASSNPPGNTEAFF. The CDR3 coding sequence is TGTGCCAGCAGTAACCCTCCGGGGAACACTGAAGCTTTCTTT.

The genes are TRBV7-8 and TRBJ2-7, with 7 bases that match TRBD2. This CDR3 contains 15 residues. From germline, CDR1 is SGHVS and CDR2 FQNEAQ. J was trimmed by 3 bases and V by 2 bases; bases with no gene match: 7. In DNA form, the CDR3 reads TGTGCCAGCAGCTTAAGGACTGGGGGGGACTACGAGCAGTACTTC. Encoded protein: CASSLRTGGDYEQYF.

The chain recombines TRBV2 with TRBJ1-4; 7 nucleotides line up with TRBD1. Germline trimming cut 4 bases from V and 7 bases from J; bases unmatched to any gene: 9. This CDR3 has 15 amino acids. CDR1 and CDR2 (germline): SNHLY, FYNNEI. CDR3 sequence (DNA): TGTGCCAGCAGTGCCCGACAGGGCGGCAGTGAAAAACTGTTTTTT. Translation gives CASSARQGGSEKLFF.

The chain couples TRBV2 to TRBJ2-5, with D perhaps matching TRBD1 (8 bases). Trimming removed 2 bases from V and 4 bases from J, with 17 bases in between. This CDR3 has 16 residues. CDR1 and CDR2 (germline): SNHLY, FYNNEI. Written as DNA, the CDR3 is TGTGCCAGCAGTGAAATAACAGGGGGGGCAGGAGAGACCCAGTACTTC. Its protein product is CASSEITGGAGETQYF.

This clonotype was observed many times. Here the CDR3 DNA reads TGCAGCGTTGAAGACCCATCGACTACGGGCTACGAGCAGTACTTC. Protein: CSVEDPSTTGYEQYF. The chain has TRBV29-1 and TRBJ2-7, with a tentative D call TRBD2 (5 bases). Trimming left V 0 bases short and J 3 bases short, with 15 bases between. The CDR3 runs 15 residues. Germline V gives CDR1 SQVTM, CDR2 ANQGSEA.

This clonotype was seen ten or more times. The V gene is TRBV29-1, the J gene TRBJ1-4; a weak D match, TRBD1 (6 bases). This CDR3 spans 13 amino acids. Germline assignment: CDR1 SQVTM and CDR2 ANQGSEA. V lost 4 bases, J lost 5 bases, and 11 bases lay in between. Here the CDR3 DNA reads TGCAGCGTTGGGGGGGCAGAAAATGAAAAACTGTTTTTT. Residues: CSVGGAENEKLFF.

The chain links TRBV12-3 or TRBV12-4 to TRBJ2-5; D is unresolved. V was shortened by 7 bases and J by 0 bases, with 9 bases between the two germline ends. This CDR3 is built from 13 residues. CDR3: CASKGGNQETQYF. The CDR3 DNA reads as TGTGCCAGCAAAGGTGGCAACCAAGAGACCCAGTACTTC.

This sequence joins TRBV20-1 and TRBJ1-2; D is possibly TRBD1 (5 bases). The V end lost 3 bases, the J end lost 6 bases, and 26 bases lay between the germline ends. The CDR3 spans 17 residues. Germline-derived CDR1 and CDR2 are DFQATT and SNEGSKA (reference sequence). In DNA, the CDR3 is TGCAGTGCTAGTGGAAGCGGACTACCCACCGGGGACGATGGCTACACCTTC. It yields the protein CSASGSGLPTGDDGYTF.

A few counts support this clonotype. The rearrangement uses TRBV2 and TRBJ1-2; tentative D call: TRBD1 (5 bases). Germline V gives CDR1 SNHLY, CDR2 FYNNEI. The CDR3 contains 12 residues. The V and J ends lost 7 bases and 6 bases respectively, with 12 bases between them. The DNA for the CDR3 is TGTGCCAGCACTTCCGGGGACGATGGCTACACCTTC. Its translation: CASTSGDDGYTF.

V and J are TRBV9 and TRBJ2-6, with D unclear. The CDR3 has 16 amino acids. CDR1 is SGDLS and CDR2 is YYNGEE in the germline V gene. Trimming stripped 0 bases from V and 4 bases from J, with 11 bases between. This CDR3 reads CASSVAVGIGANVLTF. CDR3 sequence (DNA): TGTGCCAGCAGCGTAGCTGTGGGTATCGGGGCCAACGTCCTGACTTTC.

This clonotype has at least ten counts. The CDR3 loop is CASSSWTGYGYTF. The CDR3 DNA is TGTGCCAGCAGCTCGTGGACAGGGTATGGCTACACCTTC. The J gene is TRBJ1-2, the V gene TRBV5-8, with TRBD1 matching 8 bases. There are 13 residues in the CDR3. Germline V gene data show CDR1 as SGHTS and CDR2 as YDEGEE. V was pared by 3 bases and J by 5 bases, with 3 bases of the junction left unmatched.

CDR3 sequence (DNA): TGTGCCAGCAGTCCTAGCGGGAGGTACGAGCAGTACTTC. Protein: CASSPSGRYEQYF. The gene calls are TRBV12-3 or TRBV12-4 and TRBJ2-7, with 11 bases that match TRBD2. V trimming: 5 bases; J trimming: 4 bases; junction bases outside the gene matches: 1. The CDR3 is 13 residues long.

Note on this clonotype: The junction departs from germline at one end; a sequencing error may be responsible. The J gene is TRBJ2-7, the V gene TRBV7-2, with TRBD1 matching 8 bases. The CDR3 contains 14 residues. CDR1 and CDR2 from the germline V gene are SGHTA and FQGNSA. CDR3 loop: CASSHGQGLYEQYF. CDR3 bases: TGCGCCAGCAGCCATGGACAGGGTCTCTACGAGCAGTACTTC.

The V call is TRBV7-9, the J call TRBJ1-2; D perhaps matches TRBD1 (6 bases). V lost 8 bases and J lost 2, with 9 bases in between. CDR1 is SEHNR, CDR2 FQNEAQ, per germline (reference sequence). The CDR3 is 12 residues long. In DNA form, the CDR3 reads TGTGCCAGCGGACAGCTCAACTATGGCTACACCTTC. Translated: CASGQLNYGYTF. The whole variable domain, filled in from reference TRBV7-9 and TRBJ1-2, reads DTGVSQNPRHKITKRGQNVTFRCDPISEHNRLYWYRQTLGQGPEFLTYFQNEAQLEKSRLLSDRFSAERPKGSFSTLEIQRTEQGDSAMYLCASGQLNYGYTFGSGTRLTVV.